One and the same sample provided the 22 T cell receptor beta chains below, sequenced in a study of blood T cells in healthy people across ages. A J-beta primer mix and a sample-barcoded 5' primer were used in a second PCR of about 6 to 12 cycles. TCRdb re-called the 5' RACE reads with MiXCR, one entry per CDR3 protein. Of hundreds of thousands of distinct CDR3 sequences listed, around 43% are singletons. Source material: blood. The receptors derive from a man aged 55 to 70 in good health.

The sample holds a few counts of this clonotype. The CDR3 nucleotides are TGTGCCAGCAAGAACCCGACAGGGGGCTACAATGAGCAGTTCTTC. Translating it yields CASKNPTGGYNEQFF. The chain is built from TRBV6-2 or TRBV6-3 and TRBJ2-1; 9 bases are a match to TRBD1. Trimming took 7 bases from V and 3 from J; bases not matched to a gene: 7. Germline CDR1 MNHEY, CDR2 SVGEGT. The CDR3 has 15 residues.

This clonotype came up a few times. The chain joins TRBV29-1 to TRBJ1-1; no definite D call. Trimming removed 1 base from V and 3 bases from J, with 18 bases in between. CDR3 length equals 16 residues. CDR1 is SQVTM and CDR2 is ANQGSEA in the germline V gene. In DNA form, the CDR3 reads TGCAGCGTTGAAGGGGGTGAGGGTAGGAGGGACACTGAAGCTTTCTTT. This gives the protein CSVEGGEGRRDTEAFF.

As for this clonotype: At one of its ends the junction is not consistent with the germline gene, which may arise from a read error. CDR3 protein: CSASGAYGCTF. In DNA, the CDR3 is TGCAGTGCTAGCGGAGCCTATGGCTGCACCTTC. This rearrangement joins TRBV20-1 to TRBJ1-2; D is unclear. Looked up from germline, CDR1 is DFQATT and CDR2 is SNEGSKA (reference sequence). The CDR3 covers 11 residues.

The chain combines TRBV6-2 or TRBV6-3 with TRBJ2-1; 9 bases are shared with TRBD2. Germline V CDR1 and CDR2: MNHEY, SVGEGT. The junction had 10 bases not matched to a gene; V was cut back by 6 bases and J by 7 bases. The CDR3 has 15 amino acids. The CDR3 loop reads CASRPSGGSGNEQFF. The CDR3 DNA is TGTGCCAGCAGACCAAGCGGGGGGTCTGGGAATGAGCAGTTCTTC.

The chain uses TRBV9 and TRBJ2-1; TRBD1 matches 9 bases. The DNA end is more similar to TRBJ2-7, so the J call may be wrong. Germline V gives CDR1 SGDLS, CDR2 YYNGEE. The CDR3 is 16 residues long. The CDR3 nucleotides are TGTGCCAGCAGCGCGCCCGGGACAGGGCCCTACAATGAGCAGTACTTC. Translating gives CASSAPGTGPYNEQYF.

The V call is TRBV25-1, the J call TRBJ1-5, with D unclear. This CDR3 is 16 amino acids long. Germline V gene sequence: CDR1 MGHDK, CDR2 SYGVNS. Deletions cut 4 bases from V and 2 bases from J, with 15 bases between. CDR3 nucleotides: TGTGCCAGCAGTGGAGGGCCGGGCGCTGGCAATCAGCCCCAGCATTTT. It specifies CASSGGPGAGNQPQHF.

This clonotype was counted at least ten times. This sequence joins TRBV14 and TRBJ2-1, with 8 bases fitting TRBD1. Germline V lookup: CDR1 SGHDN, CDR2 FVKESK. V trimming: 4 bases; J trimming: 8 bases; junction bases outside the gene matches: 7. The CDR3 is made up of 14 amino acids. The CDR3 DNA reads as TGTGCCAGCAGCCCCCACAGGGGGGTCGATGAGCAGTTCTTC. It yields the protein CASSPHRGVDEQFF.

Only a few counts were recorded for this clonotype. The CDR3 loop reads CSVDGGRGLPYEQYF. CDR3 in DNA: TGCAGCGTTGATGGGGGCCGGGGGCTCCCCTACGAGCAGTACTTC. V and J are TRBV29-1 and TRBJ2-7; D possibly matches TRBD1 or TRBD2 (6 bases each). The CDR3 has 15 residues. Trimming stripped 3 bases from V and 2 bases from J, with 17 bases between. In germline, CDR1 is SQVTM, CDR2 ANQGSEA.

This clonotype appeared once. The chain combines TRBV20-1 with TRBJ2-1, with 12 nucleotides matching TRBD2. V dropped 3 bases and J dropped 2; count of bases not matched to a gene: 11. This CDR3 is built from 18 residues. Germline CDR1 is DFQATT and CDR2 is SNEGSKA (reference sequence). The CDR3 spells CSASSTSGGPRTYNEQFF. The CDR3 DNA is TGCAGTGCTAGCTCCACTAGCGGGGGGCCACGAACCTACAATGAGCAGTTCTTC.

This sequence joins TRBV5-1 and TRBJ2-2; possibly TRBD2 for D (6 bases). This CDR3 region has 13 residues. Germline V gene data show CDR1 as SGHRS and CDR2 as YFSETQ. Trimming removed 7 bases at V and 4 bases at J, with 11 bases between. CDR3 residues: CASGLTVTGELFF. CDR3 sequence (DNA): TGCGCCAGCGGACTAACAGTCACCGGGGAGCTGTTTTTT.

This clonotype has a single count. The gene calls are TRBV6-5 and TRBJ2-5, with 12 bases fitting TRBD2. This CDR3 is built from 20 residues. After removal of 0 bases from V and 1 base from J, the junction contained 12 bases not matched to a gene. The germline V gene has CDR1 MNHEY and CDR2 SVGAGI. This CDR3 is CASSYSRTSGVTPSQETQYF. As DNA, the CDR3 is TGTGCCAGCAGTTACTCCAGGACTAGCGGGGTTACCCCCTCCCAAGAGACCCAGTACTTC.

V gene TRBV27 combines with J gene TRBJ2-1; TRBD2 matches 12 bases. CDR1 is MNHEY and CDR2 is SMNVEV in the germline V gene (reference sequence). The CDR3 runs 16 residues. The V and J ends lost 4 bases and 4 bases, in that order; junction bases with no gene match: 5. The CDR3: CASSSSGGAYYNEQFF. DNA for the CDR3: TGTGCCAGCAGTTCTAGCGGGGGGGCCTATTACAATGAGCAGTTCTTC.

The chain recombines TRBV6-6 with TRBJ2-1, with TRBD1 identical over 9 bases. Trimming at V came to 6 bases and at J to 8 bases, leaving 5 bases not matched to a gene. Germline V gene sequence: CDR1 MNHNY, CDR2 SVGAGI (reference sequence). The CDR3 is 13 amino acids. The CDR3 here is CASRGQGSDEQFF. In DNA, the CDR3 is TGTGCCAGCAGGGGACAGGGTTCTGATGAGCAGTTCTTC.

The chain joins TRBV7-2 to TRBJ2-4; possible D gene TRBD2, 7 bases. The CDR3 totals 13 residues. Germline V CDR1 and CDR2: SGHTA, FQGNSA. V lost 3 bases, J lost 8 bases, and 11 bases lay in between. The CDR3 sequence: CASSFRGGDIQYF. The CDR3 nucleotides read TGTGCCAGCAGCTTTCGAGGGGGGGACATTCAGTACTTC.

This clonotype was picked up one time. The rearrangement joins TRBV29-1 to TRBJ2-5; 8 positions agree with TRBD1. The CDR3 runs 12 residues. The V and J ends lost 6 bases and 11 bases, in that order; junction bases with no gene match: 11. Germline CDR1 and CDR2: SQVTM and ANQGSEA. The CDR3 sequence is CSVSQGVWEQYF. Here the CDR3 DNA reads TGCAGCGTCTCACAGGGGGTCTGGGAGCAGTACTTC.

This clonotype has a single count. V gene TRBV6-2 or TRBV6-3 combines with J gene TRBJ1-1, with D unresolved. CDR3 length: 14 amino acids. The V end lost 7 bases, the J end lost 1 base, and 13 bases lay between the germline ends. CDR1 MNHEY and CDR2 SVGEGT come from the germline V gene. The CDR3 coding sequence is TGTGCCAGCAAGAGGCAAGGAGGGAACACTGAAGCTTTCTTT. Protein sequence: CASKRQGGNTEAFF.

This clonotype showed up just once. CDR3 in DNA: TGCAGTGCTAGAGATGGGCGGAATGTGGTCTACGAGCAGTACTTC. Translating it yields CSARDGRNVVYEQYF. The chain combines TRBV20-1 with TRBJ2-7; D not certain. The CDR3 totals 15 residues. The germline V gene encodes CDR1 DFQATT and CDR2 SNEGSKA (reference sequence). V was trimmed by 0 bases and J by 3 bases, leaving 15 bases between them.

The table lists this clonotype with many counts. The chain has TRBV11-2 and TRBJ2-6; TRBD1 matches at 8 bases. J was trimmed by 2 bases and V by 3 bases; bases with no gene match: 6. CDR3 length equals 17 residues. Germline CDR1 and CDR2: SGHAT and FQNNGV. The CDR3 is CASSFRDRLAGANVLTF. The CDR3, as DNA: TGTGCCAGCAGCTTCAGGGACAGGCTGGCTGGGGCCAACGTCCTGACTTTC.

This clonotype was observed a handful of times. The chain couples TRBV7-6 to TRBJ1-6; 8 positions agree with TRBD1. The length of the CDR3 is 15 residues. The V gene's germline CDR1 is SGHVS and CDR2 FNYEAQ. Trimming took 4 bases from V and 5 from J; bases not matched to a gene: 4. For the CDR3, the DNA is TGTGCCAGCAGCTCAAGACAGGGGAATAATTCACCCCTCCACTTT. It encodes CASSSRQGNNSPLHF. Using reference TRBV7-6 and TRBJ1-6 for the parts outside the CDR3, the full variable domain is GAGVSQSPRYKVTKRGQDVALRCDPISGHVSLYWYRQALGQGPEFLTYFNYEAQQDKSGLPNDRFSAERPEGSISTLTIQRTEQRDSAMYRCASSSRQGNNSPLHFGNGTRLTVT.

This clonotype was seen ten or more times. The rearrangement uses TRBV10-3 and TRBJ2-7; 7 bases agree with TRBD1. CDR1 and CDR2 (germline): ENHRY, SYGVKD. J was trimmed by 4 bases and V by 4 bases; bases with no gene match: 7. This CDR3 region has 14 residues. CDR3 loop: CAISGTGEYYEQYF. The CDR3 coding sequence is TGTGCCATCAGTGGGACAGGAGAATATTACGAGCAGTACTTC.

V and J are TRBV5-1 and TRBJ2-1; tentatively, D is TRBD2 (5 bases). Germline V gene data show CDR1 as SGHRS and CDR2 as YFSETQ. The CDR3 runs 14 residues. V was shortened by 4 bases and J by 11 bases, with 19 bases between the two germline ends. The CDR3 DNA reads as TGCGCCAGCAGCCGGGATCAAACTAAACCCCAGCAGTTCTTC. Its protein is CASSRDQTKPQQFF.

This sequence joins TRBV29-1 and TRBJ1-2, with 7 bases aligning to TRBD1. The CDR3 contains 13 residues. CDR1 is SQVTM, CDR2 ANQGSEA, per germline. Trimming cost V 4 bases and J 3 bases; bases outside gene matches: 5. This chain's CDR3 is CSVAQGGYYGYTF. The CDR3 nucleotides are TGCAGCGTTGCCCAGGGGGGATACTATGGCTACACCTTC.